Listed here are 17 T cell receptor beta chains from one sample, sequenced in a study of cytomegalovirus exposure and HLA in healthy donors. The PCR made use of 60 Vbeta and 13 Jbeta primers. TCRdb's copy holds only in-frame clones and misses some; the assay was immunoSEQ multiplex PCR. The table has 150,000 to 200,000 clones, 62% seen once. Sequencing was carried out using PBMCs. All receptors derive from a man in his forties in good health and CMV-seronegative.

The chain recombines TRBV10-1 with TRBJ2-5; TRBD2 matches at 13 bases. Per germline, CDR1 WNHNN and CDR2 SYGVQD (reference sequence). The length of the CDR3 is 14 residues. V shed 8 bases and J 3 bases; nucleotides not matched to a gene: 3. The CDR3 sequence: CASLGLAGEETQYF. The CDR3 bases are TGCGCCAGCCTCGGACTAGCGGGGGAAGAGACCCAGTACTTC.

The chain recombines TRBV11-2 with TRBJ1-2, with D hard to call. V was clipped by 0 bases and J by 4 bases, with 12 bases between them. Germline V lookup: CDR1 SGHAT, CDR2 FQNNGV. The CDR3 consists of 15 residues. CDR3 region: CASSLDLSPLYGYTF. Written as DNA, the CDR3 is TGTGCCAGCAGCTTAGATTTGAGTCCCCTCTATGGCTACACCTTC.

The gene calls are TRBV7-2 and TRBJ2-1; D is unresolved. Germline V lookup: CDR1 SGHTA, CDR2 FQGNSA. CDR3 length: 13 residues. V dropped 1 base and J dropped 7 bases, with 8 bases sitting between them. DNA for the CDR3: TGTGCCAGCAGCTTAGATGCCAGAAATGAGCAGTTCTTC. This translates into CASSLDARNEQFF.

The rearrangement uses TRBV7-3 and TRBJ2-2, with 7 bases lining up with TRBD1. The V gene's germline CDR1 is SGHTA and CDR2 FQGTGA. The trim removed 4 bases at V and 6 bases at J, leaving 8 bases unmatched. CDR3 size: 15 residues. This CDR3 is CASSSRTGQAGELFF. The CDR3 bases are TGTGCCAGCAGCTCCCGGACAGGCCAGGCCGGGGAGCTGTTTTTT.

This clone occurred a few times. This chain joins TRBV7-2 and TRBJ1-1; 9 bases line up with TRBD1. The CDR3 length is 14 residues. CDR1 and CDR2 from the germline V gene are SGHTA and FQGNSA. The trim removed 5 bases at V and 3 bases at J, leaving 4 bases unmatched. CDR3 DNA sequence: TGTGCCAGCAGCCTACAGGGGGCTGACACTGAAGCTTTCTTT. Its translation is CASSLQGADTEAFF.

This clone appeared a few times. V and J are TRBV2 and TRBJ1-6, with D unclear. V was shortened by 8 bases and J by 0 bases, with 11 bases between the two germline ends. The CDR3 covers 15 residues. Germline V lookup: CDR1 SNHLY, CDR2 FYNNEI. CDR3 protein: CASLLPVSYNSPLHF. The CDR3 DNA reads as TGTGCCAGCCTTCTACCGGTCTCCTATAATTCACCCCTCCACTTT.

The chain combines TRBV5-1 with TRBJ2-7, with D perhaps matching TRBD2 (6 bases). V lost 3 bases and J lost 8, with 9 bases in between. Germline values: CDR1 SGHRS, CDR2 YFSETQ. This CDR3 has 11 residues. The CDR3 region is CASSSAGQQYF. DNA for the CDR3: TGCGCCAGCAGCTCCGCGGGACAGCAGTACTTC. The full variable domain, rest sourced from reference TRBV5-1 and TRBJ2-7, is KAGVTQTPRYLIKTRGQQVTLSCSPISGHRSVSWYQQTPGQGLQFLFEYFSETQRNKGNFPGRFSGRQFSNSRSEMNVSTLELGDSALYLCASSSAGQQYFGPGTRLTVT.

V gene TRBV11-2 combines with J gene TRBJ2-7; 8 bases agree with TRBD2. The ends lost 6 bases at V and 2 bases at J; junction bases unmatched: 6. The CDR3 length is 14 residues. CDR1 and CDR2 from the germline V gene are SGHAT and FQNNGV. CDR3 loop: CASRPSGLAYEQYF. The CDR3 DNA follows: TGTGCCAGCAGACCCTCGGGACTAGCCTACGAGCAGTACTTC.

This clone was detected a few times. J is TRBJ1-3 and V is TRBV6-5; D unresolved. Trimming stripped 0 bases from V and 6 bases from J, with 9 bases between. The CDR3 is 14 amino acids. Per the germline V gene, CDR1 is MNHEY and CDR2 is SVGAGI. The CDR3 loop is CASSYSRTANTIYF. CDR3 bases: TGTGCCAGCAGTTACTCGAGGACTGCAAACACCATATATTTT.

The chain carries TRBV5-1 and TRBJ2-3; no definite D call. Germline assignment: CDR1 SGHRS and CDR2 YFSETQ. The CDR3 extends over 16 amino acids. With 0 bases removed from V and 1 base from J, the gap between germline ends came to 12 bases. CDR3 region: CASSLEGRRGTDTQYF. The CDR3 DNA follows: TGCGCCAGCAGCTTGGAAGGCAGACGGGGCACAGATACGCAGTATTTT.

The chain carries TRBV10-3 and TRBJ1-5; a weak D match, TRBD1 (6 bases). V was pared by 10 bases and J by 2 bases, with 15 bases between. Germline assignment: CDR1 ENHRY and CDR2 SYGVKD. The length of the CDR3 is 14 residues. CDR3 DNA: TGTGCCACCGCCCTGGGGGCAGGCAATCAGCCCCAGCATTTT. Its protein product is CATALGAGNQPQHF.

The chain is built from TRBV28 and TRBJ2-3, with TRBD1 matching over 9 bases. Germline V gives CDR1 MDHEN, CDR2 SYDVKM. The CDR3 covers 16 residues. J lost 2 bases, V lost 7 bases, and 10 bases had no gene match. CDR3 sequence: CASKGQGSLSTDTQYF. The CDR3 DNA reads TGTGCCAGCAAGGGACAGGGTAGTTTGTCCACAGATACGCAGTATTTT.

The V and J genes are TRBV7-6 and TRBJ2-7; 14 bases are a match to TRBD2. The CDR3 extends over 15 amino acids. Germline V CDR1 and CDR2: SGHVS, FNYEAQ. With 5 bases clipped from V and 3 bases from J, the junction kept 3 bases outside the gene matches. The CDR3 sequence: CASSTGTSGGYEQYF. The CDR3 DNA is TGTGCCAGCAGCACTGGGACTAGCGGGGGCTACGAGCAGTACTTC.

This clone was detected a few times. The chain joins TRBV6-4 to TRBJ2-1; 12 bases are shared with TRBD2. The CDR3 runs 15 residues. V gave up 5 bases and J gave up 6 bases; unmatched junction bases: 5. Germline V gene sequence: CDR1 MRHNA, CDR2 SNTAGT. The DNA for the CDR3 is TGTGCCAGCAGTCCGACTAGCGGGAGTGGCAATGAGCAGTTCTTC. This gives the protein CASSPTSGSGNEQFF.

The rearrangement uses TRBV7-8 and TRBJ2-2; tentative D call: TRBD2 (5 bases). Germline CDR1 is SGHVS and CDR2 is FQNEAQ. V lost 5 bases and J lost 1, with 14 bases in between. The CDR3 runs 16 residues. The CDR3 DNA reads TGTGCCAGCAGCCCACTGGGCGGGCGGAACACCGGGGAGCTGTTTTTT. This translates into CASSPLGGRNTGELFF. Based on the CDR3 plus reference TRBV7-8 and TRBJ2-2, the full variable domain is GAGVSQSPRYKVAKRGQDVALRCDPISGHVSLFWYQQALGQGPEFLTYFQNEAQLDKSGLPSDRFFAERPEGSVSTLKIQRTQQEDSAVYLCASSPLGGRNTGELFFGEGSRLTVL.

The chain couples TRBV6-1 to TRBJ2-7; D may be TRBD1 (6 bases). The germline CDR1 and CDR2 sequences are MNHNS and SASEGT. This CDR3 comprises 13 residues. The V end lost 8 bases, the J end lost 3 bases, and 14 bases lay between the germline ends. The chain's CDR3 is CASVRTGYYEQYF. DNA of the CDR3: TGTGCCAGCGTTCGTACAGGGTACTACGAGCAGTACTTC.

The chain uses TRBV19 and TRBJ2-5; D not resolved. Germline CDR1 reads LNHDA; CDR2 reads SQIVND (reference sequence). Trimming cost V 0 bases and J 3 bases, with 11 bases left between them. The CDR3 spans 15 residues. CDR3 nucleotides: TGTGCCAGTAGTATAGATCAAGGAGCTGAAGAGACCCAGTACTTC. It translates to CASSIDQGAEETQYF. The full variable domain, its missing parts supplied by reference TRBV19 and TRBJ2-5, is DGGITQSPKYLFRKEGQNVTLSCEQNLNHDAMYWYRQDPGQGLRLIYYSQIVNDFQKGDIAEGYSVSREKKESFPLTVTSAQKNPTAFYLCASSIDQGAEETQYFGPGTRLLVL.